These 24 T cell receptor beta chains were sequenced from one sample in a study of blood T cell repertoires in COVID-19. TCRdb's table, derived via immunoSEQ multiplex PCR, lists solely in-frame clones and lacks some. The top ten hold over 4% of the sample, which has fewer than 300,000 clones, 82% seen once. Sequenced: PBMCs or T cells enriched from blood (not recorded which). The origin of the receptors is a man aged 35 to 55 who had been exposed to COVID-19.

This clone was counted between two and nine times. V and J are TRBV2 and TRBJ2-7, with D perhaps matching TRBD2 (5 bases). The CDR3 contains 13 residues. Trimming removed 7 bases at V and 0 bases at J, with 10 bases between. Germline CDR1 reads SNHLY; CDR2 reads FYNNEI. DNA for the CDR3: TGTGCCAGCATCGAGGGCCCCTCCTACGAGCAGTACTTC. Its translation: CASIEGPSYEQYF.

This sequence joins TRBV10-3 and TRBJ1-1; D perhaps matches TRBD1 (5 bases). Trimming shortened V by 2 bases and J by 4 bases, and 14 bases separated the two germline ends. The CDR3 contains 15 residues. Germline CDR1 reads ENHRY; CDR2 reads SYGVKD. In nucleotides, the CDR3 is TGTGCCATCAGTGAGGGTAAGCGGGACGGCACTGAAGCTTTCTTT. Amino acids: CAISEGKRDGTEAFF.

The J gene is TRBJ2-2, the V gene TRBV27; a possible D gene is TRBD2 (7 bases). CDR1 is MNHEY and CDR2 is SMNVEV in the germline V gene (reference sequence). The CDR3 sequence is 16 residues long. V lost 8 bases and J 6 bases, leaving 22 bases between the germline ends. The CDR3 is CASRTGGGSLAGELFF. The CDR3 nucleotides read TGTGCCAGCCGCACTGGGGGCGGGAGTCTCGCCGGGGAGCTGTTTTTT.

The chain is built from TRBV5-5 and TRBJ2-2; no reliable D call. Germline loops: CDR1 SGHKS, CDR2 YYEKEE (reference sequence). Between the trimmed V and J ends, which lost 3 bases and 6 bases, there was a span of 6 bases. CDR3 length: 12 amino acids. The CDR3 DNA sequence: TGTGCCAGCAGCTCCGTAGCCGGGGAGCTGTTTTTT. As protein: CASSSVAGELFF.

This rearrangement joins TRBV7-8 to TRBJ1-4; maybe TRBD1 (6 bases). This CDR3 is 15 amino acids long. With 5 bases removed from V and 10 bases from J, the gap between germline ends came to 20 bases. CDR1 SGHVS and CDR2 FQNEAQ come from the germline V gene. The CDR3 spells CASSVTRGMSGKLFF. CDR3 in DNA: TGTGCCAGCAGCGTGACAAGGGGGATGTCTGGAAAACTGTTTTTT.

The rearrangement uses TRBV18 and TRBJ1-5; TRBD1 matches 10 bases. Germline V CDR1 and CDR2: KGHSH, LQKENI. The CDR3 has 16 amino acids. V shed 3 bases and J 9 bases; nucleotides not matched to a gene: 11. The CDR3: CASSPAGQGTGSPQHF. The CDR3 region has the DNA TGTGCCAGCTCACCGGCGGGACAGGGGACCGGGTCGCCCCAGCATTTT.

CDR3 loop: CASSHRREERQETQYF. The CDR3 DNA follows: TGTGCCAGCAGCCACCGGCGGGAGGAGCGACAAGAGACCCAGTACTTC. The V gene is TRBV7-6, the J gene TRBJ2-5; 8 nucleotides line up with TRBD2. The CDR3 loop spans 16 amino acids. Germline V gene data show CDR1 as SGHVS and CDR2 as FNYEAQ. J gave up 2 bases and V 5 bases, and 10 bases lay outside the gene matches.

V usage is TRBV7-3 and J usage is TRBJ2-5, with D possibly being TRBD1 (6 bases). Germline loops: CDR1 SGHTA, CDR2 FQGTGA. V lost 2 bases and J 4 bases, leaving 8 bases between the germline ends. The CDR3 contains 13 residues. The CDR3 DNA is TGTGCCAGCAGCTTATGGGGGCCAGAGACCCAGTACTTC. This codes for CASSLWGPETQYF.

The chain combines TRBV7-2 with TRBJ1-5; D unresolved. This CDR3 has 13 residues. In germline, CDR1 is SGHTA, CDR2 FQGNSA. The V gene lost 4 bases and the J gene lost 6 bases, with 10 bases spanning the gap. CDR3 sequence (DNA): TGTGCCAGCAGCTCCTCGGGTAGTCAGCCCCAGCATTTT. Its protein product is CASSSSGSQPQHF.

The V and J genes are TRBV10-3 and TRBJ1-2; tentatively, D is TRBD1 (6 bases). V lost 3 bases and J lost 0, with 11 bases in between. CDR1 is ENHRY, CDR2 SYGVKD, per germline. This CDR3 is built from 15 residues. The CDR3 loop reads CAISDRGGANYGYTF. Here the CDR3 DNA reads TGTGCCATCAGTGATCGAGGGGGAGCTAACTATGGCTACACCTTC.

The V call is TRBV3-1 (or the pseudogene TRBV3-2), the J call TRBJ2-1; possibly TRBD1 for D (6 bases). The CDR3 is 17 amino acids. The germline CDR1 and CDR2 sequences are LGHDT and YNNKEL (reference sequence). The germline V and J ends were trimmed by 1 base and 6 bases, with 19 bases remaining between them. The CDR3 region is CASSQGGAAGVRNEQFF. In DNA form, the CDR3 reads TGTGCCAGCAGCCAAGGAGGGGCAGCAGGGGTACGCAATGAGCAGTTCTTC.

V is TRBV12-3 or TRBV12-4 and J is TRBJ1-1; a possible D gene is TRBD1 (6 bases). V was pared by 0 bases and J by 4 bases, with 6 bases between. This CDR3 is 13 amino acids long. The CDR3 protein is CASSLAGGTEAFF. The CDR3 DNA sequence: TGTGCCAGCAGTTTAGCAGGGGGCACTGAAGCTTTCTTT.

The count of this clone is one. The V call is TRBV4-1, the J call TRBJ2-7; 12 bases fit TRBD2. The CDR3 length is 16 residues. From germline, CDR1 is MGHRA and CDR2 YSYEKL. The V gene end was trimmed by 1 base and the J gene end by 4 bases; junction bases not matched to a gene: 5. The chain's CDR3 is CASSQGLAGVSYEQYF. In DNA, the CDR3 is TGCGCCAGCAGCCAAGGACTAGCGGGAGTGTCGTACGAGCAGTACTTC.

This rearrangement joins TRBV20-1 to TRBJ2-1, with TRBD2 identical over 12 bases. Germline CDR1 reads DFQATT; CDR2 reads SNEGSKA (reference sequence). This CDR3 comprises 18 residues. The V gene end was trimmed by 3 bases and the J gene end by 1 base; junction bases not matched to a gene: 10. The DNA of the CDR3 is TGCAGTGCTAGTTCTAGCGGGAGGGCCGTCGGGTCCTACAATGAGCAGTTCTTC. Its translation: CSASSSGRAVGSYNEQFF.

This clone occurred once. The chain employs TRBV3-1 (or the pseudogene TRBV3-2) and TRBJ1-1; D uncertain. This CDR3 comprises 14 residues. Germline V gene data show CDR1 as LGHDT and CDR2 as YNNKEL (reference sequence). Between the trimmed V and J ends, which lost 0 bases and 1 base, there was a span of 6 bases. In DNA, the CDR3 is TGTGCCAGCAGCCAAGACCTCTCGAACACTGAAGCTTTCTTT. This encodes CASSQDLSNTEAFF.

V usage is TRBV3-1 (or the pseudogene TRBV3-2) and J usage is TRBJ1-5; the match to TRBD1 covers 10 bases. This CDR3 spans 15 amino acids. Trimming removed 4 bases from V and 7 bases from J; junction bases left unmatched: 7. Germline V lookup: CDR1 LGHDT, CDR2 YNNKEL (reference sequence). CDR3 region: CASSPQTGGGQPQHF. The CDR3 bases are TGTGCCAGCAGCCCACAGACAGGGGGCGGGCAGCCCCAGCATTTT.

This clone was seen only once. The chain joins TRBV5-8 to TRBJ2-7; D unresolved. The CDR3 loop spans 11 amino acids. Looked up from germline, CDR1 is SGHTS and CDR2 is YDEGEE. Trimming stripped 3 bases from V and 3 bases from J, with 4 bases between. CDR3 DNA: TGTGCCAGCAGCTCCCTCTACGAGCAGTACTTC. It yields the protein CASSSLYEQYF.

This CDR3 is CASSRWEGSGKSAQYF. The DNA of the CDR3 is TGTGCCAGCAGCCGCTGGGAGGGTTCGGGGAAATCGGCCCAGTACTTC. The J gene is TRBJ2-5, the V gene TRBV3-1 (or the pseudogene TRBV3-2); 7 nucleotides agree with TRBD2. Trimming cost V 4 bases and J 9 bases; bases outside gene matches: 17. CDR3 size: 16 residues. Germline values: CDR1 LGHDT, CDR2 YNNKEL (reference sequence).

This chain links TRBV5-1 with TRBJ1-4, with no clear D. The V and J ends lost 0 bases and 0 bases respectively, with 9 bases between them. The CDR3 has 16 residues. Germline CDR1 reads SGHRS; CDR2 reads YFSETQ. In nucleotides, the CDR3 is TGCGCCAGCAGCTTGGGAGGAGCTTCAACTAATGAAAAACTGTTTTTT. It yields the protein CASSLGGASTNEKLFF. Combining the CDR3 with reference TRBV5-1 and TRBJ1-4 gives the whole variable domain KAGVTQTPRYLIKTRGQQVTLSCSPISGHRSVSWYQQTPGQGLQFLFEYFSETQRNKGNFPGRFSGRQFSNSRSEMNVSTLELGDSALYLCASSLGGASTNEKLFFGSGTQLSVL.

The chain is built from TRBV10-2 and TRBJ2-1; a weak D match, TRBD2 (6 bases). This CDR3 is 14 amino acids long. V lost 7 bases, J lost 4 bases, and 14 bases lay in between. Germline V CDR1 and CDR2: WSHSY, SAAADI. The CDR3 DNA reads TGCGCCAGCAAGACGGGACTGGGATACAATGAGCAGTTCTTC. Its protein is CASKTGLGYNEQFF.

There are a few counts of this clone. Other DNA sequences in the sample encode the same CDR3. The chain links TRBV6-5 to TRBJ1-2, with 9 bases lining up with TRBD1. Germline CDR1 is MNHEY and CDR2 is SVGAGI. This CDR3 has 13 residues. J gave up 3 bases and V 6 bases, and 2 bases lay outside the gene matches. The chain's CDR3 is CASSRQGDYGYTF. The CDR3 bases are TGTGCCAGCAGCCGACAGGGGGACTATGGCTACACCTTC.

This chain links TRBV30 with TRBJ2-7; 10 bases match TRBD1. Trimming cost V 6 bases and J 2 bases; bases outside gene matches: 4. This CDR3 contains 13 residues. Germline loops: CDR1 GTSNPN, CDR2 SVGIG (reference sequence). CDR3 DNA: TGTGCCTGCCCGGGACAGGGGACCTACGAGCAGTACTTC. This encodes CACPGQGTYEQYF.

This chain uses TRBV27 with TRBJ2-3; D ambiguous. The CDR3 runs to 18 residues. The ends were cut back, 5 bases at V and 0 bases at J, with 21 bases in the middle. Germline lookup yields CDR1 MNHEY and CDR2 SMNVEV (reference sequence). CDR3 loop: CASSPRMTTLTSTDTQYF. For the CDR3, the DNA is TGTGCCAGCAGTCCCCGTATGACGACCTTGACTAGCACAGATACGCAGTATTTT.

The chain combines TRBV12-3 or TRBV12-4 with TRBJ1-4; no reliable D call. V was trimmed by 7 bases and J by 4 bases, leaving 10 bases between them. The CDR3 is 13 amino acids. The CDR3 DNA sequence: TGTGCCAGCACATACCAGATTAATGAAAAACTGTTTTTT. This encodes CASTYQINEKLFF.